These T cell receptor beta chains were read from a single sample in a study of cytomegalovirus exposure and HLA in healthy donors. Clones were read by immunoSEQ multiplex PCR, and TCRdb kept only the in-frame ones, dropping some. The sample contains over 150,000 clones, approximately 86% of which appear only once. The sequenced sample was PBMCs. These receptors originate from a human donor in good health. The conserved cysteine and the conserved F or W are not part of the CDR3 here. Not all rows give a size; the values are once, few, many and, for expanded clones, a class.

ASSSGTTNTGELF 13 . TRBJ2-2 TRBV6-5
AISEGGRASNQPQH 14 once TRBJ1-5 TRBV10-3
AWRSVLGTGELAARYEQY 18 . TRBJ2-7 TRBV30
SVGGTGGRNTEAF 13 . TRBJ1-1 TRBV29-1
ASSPTNRDRGLPYEQY 16 few TRBJ2-7 TRBV11-2
ASSETGPTSNYGYT 14 . TRBJ1-2 TRBV7-2
ASSLGPAGRETQY 13 . TRBJ2-5 TRBV5-6
ASLDSLNSPLH 11 . TRBJ1-6 TRBV18
ASSNWGVTDTQY 12 . TRBJ2-3 TRBV19
ASSPTRNQPQH 11 few TRBJ1-5 TRBV7-2
AWSGGDHSGNTIY 13 few TRBJ1-3 TRBV30
ASSPGQGNYGYT 12 . TRBJ1-2 TRBV4-1
SAGQANTEAF 10 . TRBJ1-1 TRBV29-1
ATSRDISGEETQY 13 . TRBJ2-5 TRBV15
ASSLGGANTEAF 12 . TRBJ1-1 TRBV5-1
ASSFSTGSDGYT 12 . TRBJ1-2 TRBV5-5
ASSVTGGISSYNEQF 15 . TRBJ2-1 TRBV11-1
ASSLVGAEQY 10 few TRBJ2-7 TRBV5-4
ASSRTTGDYGYT 12 . TRBJ1-2 TRBV7-9
ASSSPGGSYEQY 12 . TRBJ2-7 TRBV18
ATSRSGGSDEKLF 13 . TRBJ1-4 TRBV15
ASKAGRNYGYT 11 once TRBJ1-2 TRBV2
ASSLGGGTGGFSEQY 15 . TRBJ2-7 TRBV13
ASSSGLAWNEQF 12 . TRBJ2-1 TRBV5-4
ASSVAGGAGYGYT 13 . TRBJ1-2 TRBV9
ASSVGLAGTYEQY 13 . TRBJ2-7 TRBV9
ASSLDRGGTGELF 13 once TRBJ2-2 TRBV5-4
ASSTRTGGNQPQH 13 . TRBJ1-5 TRBV2
ASSPSGVEAF 10 . TRBJ1-1 TRBV2
ASSYSRGPNTEAF 13 . TRBJ1-1 TRBV7-8